This TCR beta chain was found in a study of glioma-infiltrating T cells. General study points: CDR3 overlap between tissue and blood was very small. Above-expected tissue-blood divergence occurred in all gliomas, most in low-grade ones.

This CDR3 is 14 amino acids long. The V gene lost 3 bases and the J gene lost 7 bases, with 16 bases spanning the gap. CDR1 is MNHEY, CDR2 SMNVEV, per germline (reference sequence). This clonotype was picked up many times. Its antigen is not identified. Amplification of TCR alpha and beta CDR3 regions from RNA used iRepertoire nested multiplex PCR. One-step reverse transcription and amplification started from about 100-400 ng of tissue mRNA or PBMC total RNA. TCRdb fed the multiplex PCR reads into MiXCR, producing one record per CDR3 protein. The sample lists fewer than 250,000 distinct CDR3 sequences; more than 25% were seen once.

V gene TRBV27 combines with J gene TRBJ2-7, with D unresolved. This clonotype originated in a human donor with low-grade glioma or glioblastoma, undergoing nonglioma brain surgery, or in good health (not recorded which). The source material was glioma tissue, nonneoplastic brain tissue, or PBMCs (not recorded which). The CDR3 DNA sequence: TGTGCCAGCAGTTTCCGAGCGCCAGTAGTGGAGCAGTACTTC. It specifies CASSFRAPVVEQYF.